Listed below are T cell receptor beta chains from one sample, sequenced in a study of radiotherapy plus CTLA-4 blockade in lung cancer. Libraries were prepared by immunoSEQ multiplex PCR; TCRdb keeps only in-frame clonotypes and omits some of them. Of about 49,000 clones detected, around 84% appear once; the ten largest clones hold about 30%. The source material was peripheral blood, sampled from a patient treated with radiotherapy plus ipilimumab. The receptors come from a human donor with non-small cell lung cancer whose response to radiotherapy plus ipilimumab could not be evaluated. The CDR3 runs from the conserved cysteine through the conserved F or W. D genes are given only for firm matches. The size field is filled for only some rows; it gives once, few, many or a size class.

size | J | V | D | CDR3 | DNA
NA | TRBJ1-2 | TRBV4-1 | NA | CASSQSLGGTNYGYTF | TGCGCCAGCAGCCAATCCCTCGGAGGAACTAACTATGGCTACACCTTC
NA | TRBJ2-5 | TRBV28 | TRBD2 | CASSYPGLGETQYF | TGTGCCAGCAGTTACCCGGGACTAGGAGAGACCCAGTACTTC
NA | TRBJ2-7 | TRBV29-1 | NA | CSVEGTDYEQYF | TGCAGCGTTGAAGGGACAGACTACGAGCAGTACTTC
NA | TRBJ2-2 | TRBV4-1 | TRBD2 | CASSQESSGSKTGELFF | TGCGCCAGCAGCCAAGAATCCAGCGGGAGTAAGACCGGGGAGCTGTTTTTT
once | TRBJ2-3 | TRBV28 | TRBD2 | CASSSAAGGYPDTQYF | TGTGCCAGCAGTTCCGCGGCGGGAGGGTACCCAGATACGCAGTATTTT
NA | TRBJ1-1 | TRBV9 | TRBD1 | CASSGYRGRGTENTEAFF | TGTGCCAGCAGCGGATACAGGGGCCGGGGGACTGAGAACACTGAAGCTTTCTTT
once | TRBJ1-2 | TRBV6-5 | NA | CASSYEGEGYTF | TGTGCCAGCAGTTACGAGGGGGAAGGCTACACCTTC
NA | TRBJ1-1 | TRBV27 | NA | CASSRQEHTEAFF | TGTGCCAGCAGTCGGCAGGAACACACTGAAGCTTTCTTT
NA | TRBJ1-2 | TRBV7-2 | TRBD1 | CASSFSQTGGSWGYTF | TGTGCCAGCAGCTTCAGTCAGACAGGGGGCTCCTGGGGCTACACCTTC
NA | TRBJ2-3 | TRBV30 | NA | CAWNLGGTQYF | TGTGCCTGGAACCTGGGGGGTACGCAGTATTTT
NA | TRBJ1-1 | TRBV4-3 | NA | CASSRLGEGRTEAFF | TGCGCCAGCAGCCGCCTGGGAGAGGGAAGGACTGAAGCTTTCTTT
NA | TRBJ1-2 | TRBV2 | NA | CASSPKSTGLYGYTF | TGTGCCAGCAGTCCTAAGTCGACAGGCCTCTATGGCTACACCTTC
NA | TRBJ2-7 | TRBV5-1 | NA | CASSLAGQGIHEQYF | TGCGCCAGCAGCTTGGCAGGGCAGGGGATCCACGAGCAGTACTTC
once | TRBJ1-2 | TRBV11-2 | NA | CASSLGLAGDGYTF | TGTGCCAGCAGCTTAGGTCTGGCAGGGGATGGCTACACCTTC
once | TRBJ1-1 | TRBV4-3 | TRBD1 | CASSQDPWDRVSFF | TGCGCCAGCAGCCAAGATCCCTGGGACAGGGTTTCTTTCTTT
NA | TRBJ2-7 | TRBV27 | TRBD2 | CASSLTSGSYYEQYF | TGTGCCAGCAGTTTAACTAGCGGGAGTTATTACGAGCAGTACTTC
NA | TRBJ2-1 | TRBV4-3 | TRBD1 | CASSRVDRPGEQFF | TGCGCCAGCAGCCGGGTGGACAGGCCGGGAGAGCAGTTCTTC
NA | TRBJ2-7 | TRBV6-5 | TRBD1 | CASSYSRGPTYEQYF | TGTGCCAGCAGTTACTCCAGGGGGCCGACCTACGAGCAGTACTTC
NA | TRBJ2-3 | TRBV7-2 | TRBD1 | CASSRGQTTDTQYF | TGTGCCAGCAGCCGGGGACAGACCACAGATACGCAGTATTTT
NA | TRBJ2-3 | TRBV9 | NA | CASSPGWAGLSTDTQYF | TGTGCCAGCAGCCCCGGGTGGGCAGGGCTTAGCACAGATACGCAGTATTTT
NA | TRBJ1-5 | TRBV19 | TRBD1 | CASSKGRGPGNQPQHF | TGTGCCAGTAGTAAAGGCAGGGGGCCGGGCAATCAGCCCCAGCATTTT
NA | TRBJ2-1 | TRBV19 | NA | CASSLPGHPPFF | TGTGCCAGTAGTCTGCCGGGACACCCACCGTTCTTC
NA | TRBJ1-5 | TRBV19 | TRBD1 | CASSGQGIGNQPQHF | TGTGCCAGTAGTGGACAGGGGATTGGCAATCAGCCCCAGCATTTT
NA | TRBJ2-6 | TRBV6-1 | NA | CASNERAGANVLTF | TGTGCCAGCAATGAGAGGGCTGGGGCCAACGTCCTGACTTTC